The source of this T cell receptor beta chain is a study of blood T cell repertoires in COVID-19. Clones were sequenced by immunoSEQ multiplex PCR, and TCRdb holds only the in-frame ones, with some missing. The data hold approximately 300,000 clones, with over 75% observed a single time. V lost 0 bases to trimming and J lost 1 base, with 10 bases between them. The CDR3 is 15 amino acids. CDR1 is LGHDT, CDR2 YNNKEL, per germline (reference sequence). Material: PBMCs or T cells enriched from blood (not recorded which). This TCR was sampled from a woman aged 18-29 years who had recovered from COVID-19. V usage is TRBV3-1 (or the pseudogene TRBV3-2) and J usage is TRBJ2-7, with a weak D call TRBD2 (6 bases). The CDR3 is CASSQESGVSYEQYF. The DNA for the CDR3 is TGTGCCAGCAGCCAAGAGTCGGGGGTGTCCTACGAGCAGTACTTC.